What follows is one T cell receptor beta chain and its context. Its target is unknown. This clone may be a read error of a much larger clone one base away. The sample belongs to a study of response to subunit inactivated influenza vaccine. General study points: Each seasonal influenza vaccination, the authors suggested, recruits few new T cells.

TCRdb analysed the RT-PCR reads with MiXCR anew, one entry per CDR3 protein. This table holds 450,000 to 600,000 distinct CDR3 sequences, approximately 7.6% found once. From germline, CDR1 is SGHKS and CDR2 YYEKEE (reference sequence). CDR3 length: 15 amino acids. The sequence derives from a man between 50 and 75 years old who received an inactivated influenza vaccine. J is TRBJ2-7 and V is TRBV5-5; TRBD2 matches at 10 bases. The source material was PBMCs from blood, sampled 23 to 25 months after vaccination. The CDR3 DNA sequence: TGTGCCTGCAGCATTGGACTAGCGGACTCCTACGAGCAGTACTTC. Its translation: CACSIGLADSYEQYF.